One and the same sample provided the 13 T cell receptor beta chains below, sequenced in a study of control samples from healthy donors and cancer patients. The protocol was immunoSEQ multiplex PCR, while the TCRdb copy is restricted to in-frame clones and leaves out a portion. The sample has around 150,000 clones; roughly 94% are singletons. Source material: blood. These receptors all stem from a middle-aged woman in good health.

V usage is TRBV19 and J usage is TRBJ1-3; the D gene is possibly TRBD1 (6 bases). V lost 1 base and J 3 bases, leaving 10 bases between the germline ends. This CDR3 comprises 15 residues. Germline-derived CDR1 and CDR2 are LNHDA and SQIVND (reference sequence). CDR3 protein: CASSIGGTHGNTIYF. The DNA of the CDR3 is TGTGCCAGTAGTATAGGCGGGACACATGGAAACACCATATATTTT.

The chain uses TRBV6-1 and TRBJ1-2; the D is unclear. The V end lost 2 bases, the J end lost 5 bases, and 18 bases lay between the germline ends. The CDR3 length is 16 residues. The germline V gene has CDR1 MNHNS and CDR2 SASEGT. The CDR3 DNA reads as TGTGCCAGCAGTGAATACCACGACACGATGATTTATGGCTACACCTTC. Translated, it gives CASSEYHDTMIYGYTF.

In DNA form, the CDR3 reads TGTGCCAGCAGGGAGACGGGACAGGGATCGGACACTGAAGCTTTCTTT. It yields the protein CASRETGQGSDTEAFF. V usage is TRBV25-1 and J usage is TRBJ1-1, with 9 positions matching TRBD1. V lost 6 bases, J lost 3 bases, and 11 bases stayed unmatched. The germline V gene encodes CDR1 MGHDK and CDR2 SYGVNS. The CDR3 covers 16 residues.

V gene TRBV7-8 combines with J gene TRBJ2-1; the match to TRBD2 covers 11 bases. Germline lookup yields CDR1 SGHVS and CDR2 FQNEAQ. The CDR3 consists of 19 residues. Trimming cost V 2 bases and J 5 bases; bases outside gene matches: 14. The CDR3 nucleotides are TGTGCCAGCAGCTTAAGACTAGCGGGAAGCCTTGGGGGAAACAATGAGCAGTTCTTC. Translation: CASSLRLAGSLGGNNEQFF.

This clone occurred a few times. This chain uses TRBV10-2 with TRBJ1-6; D unclear. CDR1 and CDR2 from the germline V gene are WSHSY and SAAADI. The CDR3 has 13 residues. Trimming shortened V by 6 bases and J by 9 bases, and 12 bases separated the two germline ends. For the CDR3, the DNA is TGCGCCAGCAGATCCGGGCAACGTTCACCCCTCCACTTT. Translating it yields CASRSGQRSPLHF.

V and J are TRBV14 and TRBJ1-1, with unresolved D. Germline-derived CDR1 and CDR2 are SGHDN and FVKESK. The V and J ends lost 4 bases and 1 base respectively, with 7 bases between them. The CDR3 is 13 residues long. CDR3: CASSLYTNTEAFF. The CDR3 DNA follows: TGTGCCAGCAGCCTCTACACGAACACTGAAGCTTTCTTT.

This sequence joins TRBV11-2 and TRBJ2-1; D might be TRBD2 (6 bases). The CDR3 is 15 amino acids. Trimming shortened V by 1 base and J by 4 bases, and 11 bases separated the two germline ends. Germline CDR1 and CDR2: SGHAT and FQNNGV. The CDR3 here is CASSLGGARYNEQFF. CDR3 sequence (DNA): TGTGCCAGCAGCTTAGGCGGGGCGCGGTACAATGAGCAGTTCTTC. The whole variable domain, filled in from reference TRBV11-2 and TRBJ2-1, reads EAGVAQSPRYKIIEKRQSVAFWCNPISGHATLYWYQQILGQGPKLLIQFQNNGVVDDSQLPKDRFSAERLKGVDSTLKIQPAKLEDSAVYLCASSLGGARYNEQFFGPGTRLTVL.

To note about this clone: The same CDR3 arises from other DNA sequences in this sample as well. The V gene is TRBV7-2, the J gene TRBJ1-1; TRBD1 is a possible D gene (5 bases). This CDR3 is 15 amino acids long. CDR1 SGHTA and CDR2 FQGNSA come from the germline V gene. V was cut by 1 base and J by 1 base, with 10 bases left in between. CDR3 amino acids: CASSLGDRRNTEAFF. CDR3 nucleotide sequence: TGTGCCAGCAGCTTAGGAGACAGAAGGAACACTGAAGCTTTCTTT. Looking up the rest from reference TRBV7-2 and TRBJ1-1 gives the full variable domain: GAGVSQSPSNKVTEKGKDVELRCDPISGHTALYWYRQSLGQGLEFLIYFQGNSAPDKSGLPSDRFSAERTGGSVSTLTIQRTQQEDSAVYLCASSLGDRRNTEAFFGQGTRLTVV.

The chain uses TRBV7-2 and TRBJ1-2; TRBD1 aligns across 8 bases. CDR1 is SGHTA and CDR2 is FQGNSA in the germline V gene. Trimming removed 0 bases from V and 1 base from J; junction bases left unmatched: 13. This CDR3 is built from 19 residues. The CDR3 region has the DNA TGTGCCAGCAGCTTAGCCCCCGGGATCAGGGGGCCTGGTAACTATGGCTACACCTTC. Protein product: CASSLAPGIRGPGNYGYTF.

The chain combines TRBV11-3 with TRBJ2-3, with 11 nucleotides matching TRBD2. CDR3 length: 16 amino acids. Unmatched junction bases numbered 5, after V lost 5 bases and J lost 1 base. Germline loops: CDR1 SGHNT, CDR2 YENEEA. The CDR3 sequence is CASSRGLAGGTDTQYF. The CDR3 DNA follows: TGTGCCAGCAGCAGAGGACTAGCGGGTGGCACAGATACGCAGTATTTT.

This CDR3 reads CASSIGGGVKEKLFF. The CDR3 region has the DNA TGTGCCAGTAGTATCGGGGGCGGCGTGAAGGAAAAACTGTTTTTT. The V gene is TRBV19, the J gene TRBJ1-4, with a possible D match to TRBD1 (6 bases). Deletions cut 3 bases from V and 8 bases from J, with 16 bases between. Germline V gene sequence: CDR1 LNHDA, CDR2 SQIVND (reference sequence). The CDR3 is 15 amino acids.

The J gene is TRBJ2-3, the V gene TRBV27, with 10 bases aligning to TRBD1. The CDR3 totals 14 residues. The junction had 6 bases not matched to a gene; V was cut back by 5 bases and J by 7 bases. Germline loops: CDR1 MNHEY, CDR2 SMNVEV (reference sequence). The CDR3 coding sequence is TGTGCCAGCAGTACCGGGACAGGGGCTTATACGCAGTATTTT. Translating gives CASSTGTGAYTQYF.

The chain joins TRBV4-1 to TRBJ2-7; possible D gene TRBD2, 7 bases. The germline CDR1 and CDR2 sequences are MGHRA and YSYEKL. The CDR3 runs 17 residues. V lost 0 bases to trimming and J lost 1 base, with 16 bases between them. CDR3 sequence: CASSQDLRGQLSYEQYF. The CDR3 nucleotides read TGCGCCAGCAGCCAAGATCTGCGGGGGCAACTTTCCTACGAGCAGTACTTC.